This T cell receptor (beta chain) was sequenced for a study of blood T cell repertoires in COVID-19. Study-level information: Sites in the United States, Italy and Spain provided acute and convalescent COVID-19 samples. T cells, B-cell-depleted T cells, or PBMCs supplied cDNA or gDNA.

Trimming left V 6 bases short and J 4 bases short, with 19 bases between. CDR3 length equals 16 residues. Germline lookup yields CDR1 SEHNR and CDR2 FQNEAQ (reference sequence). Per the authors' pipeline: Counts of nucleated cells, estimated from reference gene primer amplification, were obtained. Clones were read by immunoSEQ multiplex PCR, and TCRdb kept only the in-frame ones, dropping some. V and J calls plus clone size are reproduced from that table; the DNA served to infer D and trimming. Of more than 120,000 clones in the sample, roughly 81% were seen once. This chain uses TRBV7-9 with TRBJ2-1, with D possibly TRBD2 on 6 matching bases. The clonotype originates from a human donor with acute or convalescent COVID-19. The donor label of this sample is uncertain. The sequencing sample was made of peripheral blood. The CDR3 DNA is TGTGCCAGCAGTAACCTTTTTGCGGGATTGTACAATGAGCAGTTCTTC. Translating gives CASSNLFAGLYNEQFF.